This TCR beta chain was documented in a study of beta chain features in type 1 diabetes. Study-wide background: Age and gender were similar between patients and healthy donors, as were cell yields. Researchers looked at roughly 100,000,000 sorted cells across all samples.

Looked up from germline, CDR1 is SGHNT and CDR2 is YYREEE (reference sequence). This CDR3 is built from 15 residues. V was clipped by 2 bases and J by 1 base; unmatched bases: 3. Isolated RNA was reverse transcribed in full, so expressed TCRB transcripts were sequenced. Assay used: immunoSEQ multiplex PCR; TCRdb lists only in-frame clones, some missing. The sample comprises 850,000 to 900,000 clones, roughly a sixth of which are singletons, and around 0.02% rests with the top ten. The table lists this clone with a few counts. The source of this sequence is a woman between 18 and 30 years old in good health. The material sequenced was naive CD4+ T cells from blood. The J gene is TRBJ2-3, the V gene TRBV5-4; 8 nucleotides match TRBD2. DNA for the CDR3: TGTGCCAGCAGCTTTAGGACTAGCCGCACAGATACGCAGTATTTT. Translated, it gives CASSFRTSRTDTQYF.